This TCR beta chain came from a study of shared clonotypes between healthy human individuals. Study details: Three plates each covered CD4 naive and memory; CD8 naive two, CD8 memory one.

V shed 1 base and J shed 2 bases, with 6 bases lying between them. The germline CDR1 and CDR2 sequences are MGHRA and YSYEKL. This CDR3 comprises 14 residues. About this clone: The identical CDR3 is also encoded by other nucleotide sequences in the sample.

Naive-designated CD8 cells lacked CD45RO, were positively enriched for CCR7, and omitted terminally differentiated effector memory CD45RA+ cells. Profiled with immunoSEQ multiplex PCR; TCRdb holds only in-frame clones, not every one. The sample lists 2 million to 2.5 million clones; 85% to 95% were seen once. Sequencing was performed on naive CD8+ T cells from PBMCs. This sequence was found in a man between 18 and 29 years old in good health. Some clones in this sample may be carry-over from other donors' samples. This rearrangement joins TRBV4-1 to TRBJ1-3, with no clear D. CDR3 sequence reads: CASSQVGTGNTIYF. The CDR3 bases are TGCGCCAGCAGCCAAGTAGGGACTGGAAACACCATATATTTT.